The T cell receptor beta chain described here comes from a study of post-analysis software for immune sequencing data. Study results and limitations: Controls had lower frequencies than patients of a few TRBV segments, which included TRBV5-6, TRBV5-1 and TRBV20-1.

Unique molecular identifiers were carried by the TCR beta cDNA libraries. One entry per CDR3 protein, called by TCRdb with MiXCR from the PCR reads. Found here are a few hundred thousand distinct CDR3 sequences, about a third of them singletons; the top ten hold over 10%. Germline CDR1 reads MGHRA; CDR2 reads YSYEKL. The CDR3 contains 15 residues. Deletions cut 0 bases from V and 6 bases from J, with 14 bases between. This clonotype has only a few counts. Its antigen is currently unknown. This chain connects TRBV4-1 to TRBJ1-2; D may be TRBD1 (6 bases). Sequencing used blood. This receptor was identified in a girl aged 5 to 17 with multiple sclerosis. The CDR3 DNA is TGCGCCAGCAGCCAAGAACAGGGATTCGTAGATGGCTACACCTTC. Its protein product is CASSQEQGFVDGYTF.